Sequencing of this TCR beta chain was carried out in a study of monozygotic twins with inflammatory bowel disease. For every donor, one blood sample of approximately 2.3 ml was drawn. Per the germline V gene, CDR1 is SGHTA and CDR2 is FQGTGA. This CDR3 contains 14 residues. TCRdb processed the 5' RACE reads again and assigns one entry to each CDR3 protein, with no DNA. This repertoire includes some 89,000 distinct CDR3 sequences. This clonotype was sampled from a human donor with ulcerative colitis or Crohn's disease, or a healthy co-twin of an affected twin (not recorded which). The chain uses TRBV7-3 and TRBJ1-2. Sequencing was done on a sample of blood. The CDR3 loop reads CASNYKEADYGYTF.